This T cell receptor (beta chain) was sequenced in a study of a mutant IDH1 vaccine in newly diagnosed glioma. Overall study: Before enrollment, the patients had been treated with radiotherapy alone, temozolomide alone, or both together. Most of them had received both.

The time point was: baseline, week 1 (first vaccination visit). Indicated treatment: pre-vaccination baseline after standard-of-care therapy. The method was immunoSEQ multiplex PCR; TCRdb's version includes in-frame clones alone and lacks a portion of them. Of approximately 52,000 clones detected, around 80% appear once; the ten largest clones hold less than 2%. Study-wide findings and caveats: The study observed vaccine-induced immune responses in 93.3% of patients.

The V segment lost 3 bases and the J segment 2 bases; nucleotides outside the gene matches: 3. The CDR3 consists of 15 residues. From germline, CDR1 is SGHNT and CDR2 YYREEE (reference sequence). As for this clone: The antigen remains undetermined.

The input for sequencing was PBMCs, taken from a glioma patient treated with radiotherapy, temozolomide or both. V and J are TRBV5-4 and TRBJ2-1; 9 bases agree with TRBD1. The sequence was collected from a woman between 40 and 55 years old with glioma. Here the CDR3 DNA reads TGTGCCAGCAGCTCGCGGACAGGGGCCTACAATGAGCAGTTCTTC. Protein: CASSSRTGAYNEQFF.